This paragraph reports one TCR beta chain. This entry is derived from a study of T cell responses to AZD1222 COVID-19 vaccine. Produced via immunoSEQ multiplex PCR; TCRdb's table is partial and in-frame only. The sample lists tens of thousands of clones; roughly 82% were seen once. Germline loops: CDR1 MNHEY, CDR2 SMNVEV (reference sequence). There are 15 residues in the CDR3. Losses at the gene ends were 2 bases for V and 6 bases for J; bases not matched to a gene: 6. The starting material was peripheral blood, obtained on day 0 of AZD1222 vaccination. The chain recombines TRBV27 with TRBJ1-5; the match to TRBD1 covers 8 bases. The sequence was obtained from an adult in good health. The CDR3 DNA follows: TGTGCCAGCAGTTTAGCCAGGGGGCAGAGTCAGCCCCAGCATTTT. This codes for CASSLARGQSQPQHF.